The rows below give T cell receptor beta chains drawn from one sample of a study of cytotoxic CD8 clonotypes in ibrutinib-treated CLL. Using immunoSEQ multiplex PCR, the repertoire was profiled, and TCRdb retains in-frame clones only, with some absent. The sample carries about 80,000 clones, about 85% recorded once. Sequenced material: PBMCs, taken after 12 months of ibrutinib treatment. Receptors originate from a human donor with chronic lymphocytic leukemia. Both conserved end residues are part of each CDR3. The D gene is left open where the match is weak. Some rows mark clone size as missing; the rest say once, few, many or name a class of expanded clone.

clone size,D gene,J gene,V gene,CDR3 DNA,CDR3 protein
few,TRBD1,TRBJ1-5,TRBV27,TGTGCCAGCAGTTCCCGGACAGGGGGCTTGTGGAATCAGCCCCAGCATTTT,CASSSRTGGLWNQPQHF
many,-,TRBJ2-1,TRBV4-3,TGCGCCAGCAGCCAAGATCAGGCAGGATACAATGAGCAGTTCTTC,CASSQDQAGYNEQFF
once,TRBD1,TRBJ1-2,TRBV5-1,TGCGCCAGCAGCTCCCCCCGTGGGACAGGGAGGCTTTTTAACTATGGCTACACCTTC,CASSSPRGTGRLFNYGYTF
-,-,TRBJ2-5,TRBV15,TGTGCCACCGGGCGCGGGGACCAAGAGACCCAGTACTTC,CATGRGDQETQYF
-,-,TRBJ2-2,TRBV7-7,TGTGCCAGCAGCTTAGAGGGGGGACAGACGAACACCGGGGAGCTGTTTTTT,CASSLEGGQTNTGELFF
-,TRBD1,TRBJ1-5,TRBV18,TGTGCCAGCTCACCAAATCAGGGGACAGAGCCCCAGCATTTT,CASSPNQGTEPQHF
-,TRBD1,TRBJ2-2,TRBV5-6,TGTGCCAGCAGCCCACCGACAGGGCGCACCGGGGAGCTGTTTTTT,CASSPPTGRTGELFF
few,-,TRBJ2-7,TRBV7-9,TGTGCCAGCAGCTTATCCCAAACCTACGAGCAGTACTTC,CASSLSQTYEQYF
-,-,TRBJ2-1,TRBV7-9,TGTGCCAGCAGCTTGGTCGGCAATGAGCAGTTCTTC,CASSLVGNEQFF
-,-,TRBJ1-2,TRBV10-3,TGTGCCATCGGGGGCAGGGAGGAGGCTAACTATGGCTACACCTTC,CAIGGREEANYGYTF
-,-,TRBJ1-1,TRBV28,TGTGCCAGCGGGTCTCGTGGAGGCACTGAAGCTTTCTTT,CASGSRGGTEAFF
-,TRBD1,TRBJ1-1,TRBV11-2,TGTGCCAGCAGCCAAAATACACAGGGGACTGAAGCTTTCTTT,CASSQNTQGTEAFF
-,-,TRBJ1-4,TRBV28,TGTGCCAGCGGGACGTTCGAGGCAAAACTGTTTTTT,CASGTFEAKLFF
many,-,TRBJ2-4,TRBV28,TGTGCCAGCAGTTTAGGGCGGCAAGGGGACATTCAGTACTTC,CASSLGRQGDIQYF
-,-,TRBJ2-7,TRBV18,TGTGCCAGCTCATCCGGCCGGGAGCAGTACTTC,CASSSGREQYF
few,-,TRBJ1-1,TRBV6-4,TGTGCCCCCCGCACTGAAGCTTTCTTT,CAPRTEAFF
-,TRBD2,TRBJ2-1,TRBV4-2,TGTGCCAGCAGCCAAGTTGCTAGCGGGAACTACAATGAGCAGTTCTTC,CASSQVASGNYNEQFF
-,-,TRBJ1-2,TRBV5-4,TGTGCCAGCAGCTCCGGGACGGCCAAGGAGGGCTACACCTTC,CASSSGTAKEGYTF